In its sample, the clone carrying this TCR beta chain was seen once. This sample is part of a study of control samples from healthy donors and cancer patients. Germline values: CDR1 LNHDA, CDR2 SQIVND (reference sequence). The CDR3 has 13 amino acids. V dropped 5 bases and J dropped 8; count of bases not matched to a gene: 2. Generated by immunoSEQ multiplex PCR, the TCRdb table keeps only in-frame clones and is missing some. The profile shows roughly 170,000 clones, about 93% of them singletons. This TCR came from a man between 18 and 29 years old in good health. The rearrangement joins TRBV19 to TRBJ1-6; 8 bases fit TRBD1. Material for sequencing was blood. In DNA form, the CDR3 reads TGTGCCAGTAGTGCGACAGGGGATTCACCCCTCCACTTT. Amino acids: CASSATGDSPLHF.